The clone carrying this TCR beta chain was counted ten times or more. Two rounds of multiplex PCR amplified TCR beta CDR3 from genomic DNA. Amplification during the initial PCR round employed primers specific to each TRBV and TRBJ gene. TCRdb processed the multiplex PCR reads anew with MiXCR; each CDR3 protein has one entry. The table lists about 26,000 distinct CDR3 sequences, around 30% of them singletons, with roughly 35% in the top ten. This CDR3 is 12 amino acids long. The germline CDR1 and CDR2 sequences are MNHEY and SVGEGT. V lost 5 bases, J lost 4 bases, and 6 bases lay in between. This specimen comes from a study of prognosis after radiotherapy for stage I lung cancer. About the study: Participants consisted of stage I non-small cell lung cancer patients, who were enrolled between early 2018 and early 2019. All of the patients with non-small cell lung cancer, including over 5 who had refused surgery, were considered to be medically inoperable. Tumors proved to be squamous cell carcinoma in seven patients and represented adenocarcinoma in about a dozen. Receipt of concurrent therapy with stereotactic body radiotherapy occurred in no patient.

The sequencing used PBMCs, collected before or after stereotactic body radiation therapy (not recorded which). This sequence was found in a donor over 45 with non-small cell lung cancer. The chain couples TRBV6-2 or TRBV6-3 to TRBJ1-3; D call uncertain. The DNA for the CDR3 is TGTGCCAGCAGTGAAGTGGGAAACACCATATATTTT. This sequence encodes CASSEVGNTIYF.